Described below is a single T cell receptor (beta chain) sequence and its context. What it binds is unknown. With autoimmune disease history or systemic immunosuppression, patients were excluded. This sample is part of a study of OX40 agonist ivuxolimab in advanced cancers. At the level of the study: Every 2 weeks, ivuxolimab was infused into the patients intravenously at between 0.01 and 10 mg/kg. Study-wide results and caveats: Averaging showed that CD8+ T cells had more expanded clones than CD4+ did.

Method: immunoSEQ multiplex PCR; TCRdb's copy keeps in-frame clones and lacks some. The profile covers 30,000 to 35,000 clones, with around four fifths appearing a single time and 20% to 25% taken by the ten largest. The receptor's source is an adult with an advanced solid tumor such as melanoma, head and neck, liver or kidney cancer. Sequenced here: CD4+ or CD8+ T cells sorted from blood, sampled in a trial of the OX40 agonist ivuxolimab.

In nucleotides, the CDR3 is TGTGCCAGCAGATTGAACACCGGGGAGCTGTTTTTT. It codes for CASRLNTGELFF. V usage is TRBV5-6 and J usage is TRBJ2-2; D unclear. Germline CDR1 and CDR2: SGHDT and YYEEEE. V gave up 5 bases and J gave up 1 base, with 3 bases separating them. CDR3 length: 12 residues.